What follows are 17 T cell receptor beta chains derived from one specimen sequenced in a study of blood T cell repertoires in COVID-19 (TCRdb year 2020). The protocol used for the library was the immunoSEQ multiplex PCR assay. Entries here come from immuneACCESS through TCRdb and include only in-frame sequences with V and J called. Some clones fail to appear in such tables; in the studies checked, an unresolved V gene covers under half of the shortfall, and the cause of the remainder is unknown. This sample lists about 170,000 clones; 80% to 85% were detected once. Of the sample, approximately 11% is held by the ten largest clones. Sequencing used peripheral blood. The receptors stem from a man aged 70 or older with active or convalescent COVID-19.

DNA for the CDR3: TGTGCCAGCAGCCCGACAGGGTTCAGATATGGCTACACCTTC. It translates to CASSPTGFRYGYTF. The chain has TRBV5-6 and TRBJ1-2; TRBD1 aligns across 7 bases. Germline CDR1 is SGHDT and CDR2 is YYEEEE. This CDR3 is built from 14 residues. The V and J ends lost 4 bases and 5 bases, in that order; junction bases with no gene match: 8.

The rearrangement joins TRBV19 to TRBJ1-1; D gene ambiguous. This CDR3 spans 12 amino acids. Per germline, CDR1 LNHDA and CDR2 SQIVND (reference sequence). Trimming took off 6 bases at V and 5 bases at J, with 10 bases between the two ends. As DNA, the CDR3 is TGTGCCAGTAGAATGAGCAGGACTGAAGCTTTCTTT. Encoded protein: CASRMSRTEAFF.

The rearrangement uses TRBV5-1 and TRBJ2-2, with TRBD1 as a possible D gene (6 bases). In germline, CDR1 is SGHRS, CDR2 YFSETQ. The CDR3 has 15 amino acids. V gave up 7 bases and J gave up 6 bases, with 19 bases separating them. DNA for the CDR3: TGCGCCAGCGGACTGACAGGAGGAGGAGCCGGGGAGCTGTTTTTT. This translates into CASGLTGGGAGELFF.

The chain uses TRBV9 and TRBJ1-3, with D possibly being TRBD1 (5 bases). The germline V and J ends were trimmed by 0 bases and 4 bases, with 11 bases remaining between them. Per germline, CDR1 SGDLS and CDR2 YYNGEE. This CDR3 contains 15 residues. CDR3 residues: CASSVVGGSGNTIYF. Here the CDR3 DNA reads TGTGCCAGCAGCGTAGTGGGGGGTTCCGGAAACACCATATATTTT.

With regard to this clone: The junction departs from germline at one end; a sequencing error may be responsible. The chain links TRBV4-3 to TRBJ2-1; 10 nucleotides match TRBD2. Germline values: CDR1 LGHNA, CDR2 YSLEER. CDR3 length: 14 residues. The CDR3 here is CASSKDPLAGVAFF. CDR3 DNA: TGCGCCAGCAGCAAAGACCCTCTAGCGGGGGTAGCGTTCTTC.

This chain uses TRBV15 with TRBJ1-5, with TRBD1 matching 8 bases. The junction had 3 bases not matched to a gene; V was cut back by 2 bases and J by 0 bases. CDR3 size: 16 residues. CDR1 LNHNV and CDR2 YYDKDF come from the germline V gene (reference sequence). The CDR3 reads CATSRSGQVSNQPQHF. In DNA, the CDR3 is TGTGCCACCAGCAGATCGGGACAGGTTAGCAATCAGCCCCAGCATTTT.

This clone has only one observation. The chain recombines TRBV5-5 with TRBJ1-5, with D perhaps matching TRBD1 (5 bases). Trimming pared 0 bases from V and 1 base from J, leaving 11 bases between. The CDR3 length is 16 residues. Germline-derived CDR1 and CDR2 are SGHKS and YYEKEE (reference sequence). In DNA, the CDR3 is TGTGCCAGCAGCTTGGAACCAGGGATCAGCAATCAGCCCCAGCATTTT. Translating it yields CASSLEPGISNQPQHF.

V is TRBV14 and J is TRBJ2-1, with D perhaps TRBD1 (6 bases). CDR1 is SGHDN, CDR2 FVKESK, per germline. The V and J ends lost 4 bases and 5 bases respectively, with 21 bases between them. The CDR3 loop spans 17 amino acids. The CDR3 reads CASSPGQSTFGNNEQFF. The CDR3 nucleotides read TGTGCCAGCAGCCCCGGACAGTCCACTTTTGGGAACAATGAGCAGTTCTTC.

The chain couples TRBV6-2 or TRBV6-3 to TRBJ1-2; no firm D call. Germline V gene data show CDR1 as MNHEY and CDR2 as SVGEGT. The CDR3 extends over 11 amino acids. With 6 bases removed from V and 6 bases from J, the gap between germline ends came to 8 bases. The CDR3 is CASSLSDGYTF. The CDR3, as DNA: TGTGCCAGCAGCCTATCGGATGGCTACACCTTC.

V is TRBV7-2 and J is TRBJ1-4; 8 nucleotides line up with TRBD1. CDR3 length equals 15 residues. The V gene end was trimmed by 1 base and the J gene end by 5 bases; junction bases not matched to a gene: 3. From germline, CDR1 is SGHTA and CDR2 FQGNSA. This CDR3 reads CASSLGQGANEKLFF. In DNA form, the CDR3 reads TGTGCCAGCAGCTTAGGGCAGGGGGCGAATGAAAAACTGTTTTTT.

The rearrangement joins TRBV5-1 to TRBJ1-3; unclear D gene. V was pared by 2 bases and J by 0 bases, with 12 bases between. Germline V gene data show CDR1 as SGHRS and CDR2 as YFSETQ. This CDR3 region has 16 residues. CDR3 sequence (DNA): TGCGCCAGCAGCTTCAGTGCGGCGATCTCTGGAAACACCATATATTTT. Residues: CASSFSAAISGNTIYF.

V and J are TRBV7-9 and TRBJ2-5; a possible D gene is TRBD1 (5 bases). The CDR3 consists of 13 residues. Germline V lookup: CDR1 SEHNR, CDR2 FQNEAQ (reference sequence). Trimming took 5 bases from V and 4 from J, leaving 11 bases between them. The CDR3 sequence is CASSTTAAETQYF. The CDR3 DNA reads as TGTGCCAGCAGCACGACAGCAGCAGAGACCCAGTACTTC.

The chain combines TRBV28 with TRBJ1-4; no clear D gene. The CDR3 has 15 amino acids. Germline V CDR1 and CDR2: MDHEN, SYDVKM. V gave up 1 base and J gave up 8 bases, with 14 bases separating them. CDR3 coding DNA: TGTGCCAGCAGTTTATTAAGGAGGGTTGGGGAAAAACTGTTTTTT. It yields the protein CASSLLRRVGEKLFF.

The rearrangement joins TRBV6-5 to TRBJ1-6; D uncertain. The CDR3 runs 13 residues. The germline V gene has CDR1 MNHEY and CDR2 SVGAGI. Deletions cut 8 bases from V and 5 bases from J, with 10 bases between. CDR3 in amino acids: CASATGHNSPLHF. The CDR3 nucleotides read TGTGCCAGCGCTACTGGGCATAATTCACCCCTCCACTTT.

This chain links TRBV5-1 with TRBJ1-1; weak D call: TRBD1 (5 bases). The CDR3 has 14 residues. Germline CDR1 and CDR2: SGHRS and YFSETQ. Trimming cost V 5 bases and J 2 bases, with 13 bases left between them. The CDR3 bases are TGCGCCAGCAGACCGACAGCTGCCAACACTGAAGCTTTCTTT. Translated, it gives CASRPTAANTEAFF. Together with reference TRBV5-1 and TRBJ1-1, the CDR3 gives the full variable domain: KAGVTQTPRYLIKTRGQQVTLSCSPISGHRSVSWYQQTPGQGLQFLFEYFSETQRNKGNFPGRFSGRQFSNSRSEMNVSTLELGDSALYLCASRPTAANTEAFFGQGTRLTVV.

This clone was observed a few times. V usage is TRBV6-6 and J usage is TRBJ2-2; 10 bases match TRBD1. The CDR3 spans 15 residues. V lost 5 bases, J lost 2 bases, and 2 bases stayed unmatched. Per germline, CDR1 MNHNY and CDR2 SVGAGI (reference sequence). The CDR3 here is CASSTTGGNTGELFF. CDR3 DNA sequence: TGTGCCAGCAGTACGACAGGGGGCAACACCGGGGAGCTGTTTTTT.

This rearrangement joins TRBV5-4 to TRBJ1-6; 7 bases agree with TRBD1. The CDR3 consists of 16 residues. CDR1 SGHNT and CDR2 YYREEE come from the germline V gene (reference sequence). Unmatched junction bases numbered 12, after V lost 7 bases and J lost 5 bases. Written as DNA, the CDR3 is TGTGCCAGCTCAACCTGGAGGGGACAGAATAATTCACCCCTCCACTTT. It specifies CASSTWRGQNNSPLHF.